This T cell receptor (beta chain) is drawn from a study of cytomegalovirus exposure and HLA in healthy donors. Primers for the PCR totalled 60 Vbeta and 13 Jbeta. The protocol was immunoSEQ multiplex PCR, while the TCRdb copy is restricted to in-frame clones and leaves out a portion. The sample records around 150,000 clones, over 65% being singletons. The sample was PBMCs. This clonotype was sampled from a man in his forties in good health and CMV-seronegative.

The chain's CDR3 is CASSQGQGRHEQYF. The CDR3 DNA reads as TGCGCCAGCAGCCAAGGACAGGGAAGGCACGAGCAGTACTTC. This rearrangement joins TRBV5-1 to TRBJ2-7; 8 bases fit TRBD1. The germline V gene has CDR1 SGHRS and CDR2 YFSETQ. This CDR3 is 14 amino acids long. V shed 4 bases and J 5 bases; nucleotides not matched to a gene: 8.